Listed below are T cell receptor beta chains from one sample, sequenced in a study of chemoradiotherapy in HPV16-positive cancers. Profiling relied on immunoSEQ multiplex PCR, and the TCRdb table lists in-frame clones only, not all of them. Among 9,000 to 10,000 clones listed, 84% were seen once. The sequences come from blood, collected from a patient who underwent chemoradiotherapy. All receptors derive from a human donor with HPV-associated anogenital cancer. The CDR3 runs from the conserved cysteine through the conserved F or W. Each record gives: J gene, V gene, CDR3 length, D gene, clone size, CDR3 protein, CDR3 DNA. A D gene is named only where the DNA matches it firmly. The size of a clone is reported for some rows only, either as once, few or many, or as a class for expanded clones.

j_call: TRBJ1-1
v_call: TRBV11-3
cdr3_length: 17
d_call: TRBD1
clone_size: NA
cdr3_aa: CASSKGGTGASNTEAFF
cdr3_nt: TGTGCCAGCAGCAAAGGAGGGACAGGGGCCAGCAACACTGAAGCTTTCTTT

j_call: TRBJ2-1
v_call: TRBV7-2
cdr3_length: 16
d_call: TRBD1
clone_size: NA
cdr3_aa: CASSPFRDRSGNEQFF
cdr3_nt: TGTGCCAGCAGCCCATTCCGGGACAGGTCCGGCAATGAGCAGTTCTTC

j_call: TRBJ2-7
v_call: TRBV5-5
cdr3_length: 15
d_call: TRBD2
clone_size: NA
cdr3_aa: CASSLSASGTYEQYF
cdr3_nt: TGTGCCAGCAGCTTGTCGGCTAGCGGTACCTACGAGCAGTACTTC

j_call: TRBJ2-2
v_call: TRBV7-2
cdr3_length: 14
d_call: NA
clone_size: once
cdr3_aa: CASSVQGYPGELFF
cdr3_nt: TGTGCCAGCAGCGTTCAGGGTTACCCCGGGGAGCTGTTTTTT

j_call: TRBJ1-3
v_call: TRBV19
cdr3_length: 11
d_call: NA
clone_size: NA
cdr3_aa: CASSQGYTIYF
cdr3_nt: TGTGCCAGTTCCCAGGGCTACACCATATATTTT

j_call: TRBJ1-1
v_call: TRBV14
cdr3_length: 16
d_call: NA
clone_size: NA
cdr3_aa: CASSQEFPGVGTEAFF
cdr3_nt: TGTGCCAGCAGCCAAGAGTTTCCAGGGGTTGGCACTGAAGCTTTCTTT

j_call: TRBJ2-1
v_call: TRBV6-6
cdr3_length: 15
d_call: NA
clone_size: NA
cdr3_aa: CASLNGDYSYNEQFF
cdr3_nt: TGTGCCAGCCTAAACGGCGACTACTCCTACAATGAGCAGTTCTTC

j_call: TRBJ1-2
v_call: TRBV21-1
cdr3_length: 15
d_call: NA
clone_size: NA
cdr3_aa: CASSKGDRGGYGYTF
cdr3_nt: TGTGCCAGCAGCAAAGGTGACAGGGGTGGCTATGGCTACACCTTC

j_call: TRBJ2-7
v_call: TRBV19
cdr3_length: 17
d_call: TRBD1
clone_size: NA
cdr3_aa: CASSITPTGRQDYEQYF
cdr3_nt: TGTGCCAGTAGTATTACCCCGACAGGGCGACAGGACTACGAGCAGTACTTC

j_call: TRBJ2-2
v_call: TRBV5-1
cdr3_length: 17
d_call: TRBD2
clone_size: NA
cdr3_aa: CASSPPFSGGLVGELFF
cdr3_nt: TGCGCCAGCAGCCCACCATTTAGCGGGGGGCTTGTCGGGGAGCTGTTTTTT

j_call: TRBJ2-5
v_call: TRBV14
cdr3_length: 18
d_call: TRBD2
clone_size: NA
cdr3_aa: CASSQDRVSGGRVVTQYF
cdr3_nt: TGTGCCAGCAGCCAAGATAGAGTCAGCGGGGGCCGTGTTGTCACCCAGTACTTC

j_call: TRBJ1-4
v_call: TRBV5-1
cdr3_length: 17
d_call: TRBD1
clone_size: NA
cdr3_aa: CASSLTGQGKRNEKLFF
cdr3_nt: TGCGCCAGCAGTTTAACCGGACAGGGGAAAAGGAATGAAAAACTGTTTTTT

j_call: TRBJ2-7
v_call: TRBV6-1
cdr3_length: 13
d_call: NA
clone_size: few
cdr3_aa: CASSRDLGYEQYF
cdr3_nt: TGTGCCAGCAGCCGGGACCTTGGGTACGAGCAGTACTTC

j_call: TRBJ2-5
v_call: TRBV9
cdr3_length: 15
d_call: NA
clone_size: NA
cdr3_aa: CASSVGGLDFETQYF
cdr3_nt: TGTGCCAGCAGCGTAGGGGGTCTAGACTTCGAGACCCAGTACTTC

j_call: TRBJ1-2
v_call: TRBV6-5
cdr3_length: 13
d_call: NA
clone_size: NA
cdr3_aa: CASRSGQSYGYTF
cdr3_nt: TGTGCCAGCAGGTCGGGGCAGAGTTATGGCTACACCTTC

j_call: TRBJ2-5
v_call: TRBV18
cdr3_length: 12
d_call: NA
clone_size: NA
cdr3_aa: CASSPNQETQYF
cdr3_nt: TGTGCCAGCTCACCGAACCAAGAGACCCAGTACTTC

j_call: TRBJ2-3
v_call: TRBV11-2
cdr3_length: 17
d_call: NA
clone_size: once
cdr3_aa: CASSLYGVGGSTDTQYF
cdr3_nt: TGTGCCAGCAGCTTATATGGGGTTGGGGGTAGCACAGATACGCAGTATTTT

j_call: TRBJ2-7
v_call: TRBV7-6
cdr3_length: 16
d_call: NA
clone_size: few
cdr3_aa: CASSLGNPEQTYEQYF
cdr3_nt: TGTGCCAGCAGCTTAGGAAATCCAGAACAGACCTACGAGCAGTACTTC

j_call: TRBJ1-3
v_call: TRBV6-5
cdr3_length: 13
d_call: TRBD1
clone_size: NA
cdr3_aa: CASRFTGAPTIYF
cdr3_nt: TGTGCCAGCAGATTTACAGGGGCACCCACCATATATTTT

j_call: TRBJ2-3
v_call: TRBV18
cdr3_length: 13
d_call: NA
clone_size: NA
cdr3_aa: CASSPPNTDTQYF
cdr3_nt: TGTGCCAGCTCACCACCCAACACAGATACGCAGTATTTT

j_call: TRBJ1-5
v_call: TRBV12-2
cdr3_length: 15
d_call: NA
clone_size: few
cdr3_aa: CASRSPGQSNQPQHF
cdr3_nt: TGTGCAAGTCGCTCCCCGGGACAAAGCAATCAGCCCCAGCATTTT

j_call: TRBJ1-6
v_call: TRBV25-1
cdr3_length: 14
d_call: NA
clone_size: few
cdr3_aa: CASSEWTVNSPLHF
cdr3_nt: TGTGCCAGCAGTGAATGGACGGTTAATTCACCCCTCCACTTT

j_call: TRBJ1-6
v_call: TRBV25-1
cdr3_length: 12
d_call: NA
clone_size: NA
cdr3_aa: CASSGELQPLHF
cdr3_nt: TGTGCCAGCAGTGGAGAACTCCAACCCCTCCACTTT

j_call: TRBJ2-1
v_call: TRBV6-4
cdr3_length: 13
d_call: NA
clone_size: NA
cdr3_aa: CASSEKGTSEQFF
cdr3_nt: TGTGCCAGCAGTGAAAAGGGTACTAGTGAGCAGTTCTTC

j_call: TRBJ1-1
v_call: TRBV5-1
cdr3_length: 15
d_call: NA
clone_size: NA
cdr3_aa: CASSLPPATNTEAFF
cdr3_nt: TGCGCCAGCAGCCTCCCCCCGGCGACCAACACTGAAGCTTTCTTT

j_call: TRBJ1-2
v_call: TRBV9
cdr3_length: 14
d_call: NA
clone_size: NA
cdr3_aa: CASSGGLNDYGYTF
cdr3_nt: TGTGCCAGCAGCGGCGGCTTGAATGACTATGGCTACACCTTC

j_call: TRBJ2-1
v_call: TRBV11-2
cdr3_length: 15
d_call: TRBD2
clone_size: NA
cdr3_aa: CASSRLAGQFNEQFF
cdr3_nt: TGTGCCAGCAGCCGACTAGCGGGGCAGTTCAATGAGCAGTTCTTC